Listed here are 17 T cell receptor beta chains from one sample, sequenced in a study of T cell repertoires in cytomegalovirus infection. TCRdb fed the reads into MiXCR, producing one record per CDR3 protein. Of about 250,000 distinct CDR3 sequences listed, 12% are singletons. Material for sequencing was PBMCs. The source of these receptors is a human donor in good health (CMV status not recorded). Some clones in this sample may be carry-over from other donors' samples.

Worth noting for this clonotype: With a much larger clone just one base away, this may be a read error. This chain links TRBV28 with TRBJ2-7; D is ambiguous. Germline CDR1 is MDHEN and CDR2 is SYDVKM. Deletions cut 2 bases from V and 7 bases from J, with 15 bases between. The CDR3 is 14 residues long. The DNA for the CDR3 is TGTGCCAGCAGTTTACCTGGAAAGGCCCTGGAGCAGTACTTC. Its translation: CASSLPGKALEQYF.

This clonotype was detected many times. The chain recombines TRBV7-3 with TRBJ2-2, with D unclear. This CDR3 is built from 13 residues. The V end lost 4 bases, the J end lost 2 bases, and 5 bases lay between the germline ends. Germline V lookup: CDR1 SGHTA, CDR2 FQGTGA. The CDR3 DNA follows: TGTGCCAGCAGCTACAGTAACACCGGGGAGCTGTTTTTT. This sequence encodes CASSYSNTGELFF.

The CDR3 reads CSAPGLGGEVTEAFF. CDR3 nucleotide sequence: TGCAGTGCTCCGGGGCTGGGGGGAGAGGTGACTGAAGCTTTCTTT. The V and J genes are TRBV20-1 and TRBJ1-1, with D perhaps TRBD1 (5 bases). V lost 5 bases and J lost 5, with 21 bases in between. The germline CDR1 and CDR2 sequences are DFQATT and SNEGSKA (reference sequence). The CDR3 is 15 amino acids.

This clonotype has ten or more counts. The chain recombines TRBV10-3 with TRBJ1-6; D unresolved. CDR3 length: 14 residues. CDR1 ENHRY and CDR2 SYGVKD come from the germline V gene. The V and J ends lost 6 bases and 7 bases respectively, with 13 bases between them. The CDR3 coding sequence is TGTGCCATCAGAGAGGGTTGGGAAAATTCACCCCTCCACTTT. Translation: CAIREGWENSPLHF.

There are many counts of this clonotype. The chain joins TRBV7-2 to TRBJ2-7, with D unresolved. CDR1 is SGHTA, CDR2 FQGNSA, per germline. CDR3 size: 13 residues. V was shortened by 3 bases and J by 2 bases, with 8 bases between the two germline ends. The CDR3 region has the DNA TGTGCCAGCAGCTTTAGTCTAGCCTACGAGCAGTACTTC. Its protein product is CASSFSLAYEQYF. Variable domain in full (rest from reference TRBV7-2 and TRBJ2-7): GAGVSQSPSNKVTEKGKDVELRCDPISGHTALYWYRQSLGQGLEFLIYFQGNSAPDKSGLPSDRFSAERTGGSVSTLTIQRTQQEDSAVYLCASSFSLAYEQYFGPGTRLTVT.

The chain joins TRBV11-2 to TRBJ2-2; D is perhaps TRBD2 (5 bases). Per germline, CDR1 SGHAT and CDR2 FQNNGV. There are 16 residues in the CDR3. V lost 3 bases to trimming and J lost 1 base, with 12 bases between them. CDR3 nucleotide sequence: TGTGCCAGCAGCTTTATGATCGGGGTGAACACCGGGGAGCTGTTTTTT. This translates into CASSFMIGVNTGELFF.

V usage is TRBV29-1 and J usage is TRBJ1-3; D remains unclear. The V and J ends lost 7 bases and 4 bases respectively, with 8 bases between them. CDR3 size: 11 residues. Germline V gene lookup returns CDR1 SQVTM and CDR2 ANQGSEA. For the CDR3, the DNA is TGCAGCGGGCTCCAGGGAAACACCATATATTTT. It codes for CSGLQGNTIYF. The complete variable domain, with remaining parts taken from reference TRBV29-1 and TRBJ1-3, reads SAVISQKPSRDICQRGTSLTIQCQVDSQVTMMFWYRQQPGQSLTLIATANQGSEATYESGFVIDKFPISRPNLTFSTLTVSNMSPEDSSIYLCSGLQGNTIYFGEGSWLTVV.

This clonotype appeared many times. The chain carries TRBV12-3 or TRBV12-4 and TRBJ2-3; TRBD2 matches 8 bases. This CDR3 has 15 amino acids. The junction had 6 bases not matched to a gene; V was cut back by 6 bases and J by 1 base. CDR3 protein: CASSSTRGGTDTQYF. Here the CDR3 DNA reads TGTGCCAGCAGCTCAACGCGGGGGGGCACAGATACGCAGTATTTT.

Ten or more counts support this clonotype. This chain uses TRBV7-2 with TRBJ1-5; D gene ambiguous. Germline CDR1 reads SGHTA; CDR2 reads FQGNSA. Trimming cost V 5 bases and J 0 bases, with 8 bases left between them. The length of the CDR3 is 14 residues. The CDR3 loop reads CASSPYDSNQPQHF. The CDR3 coding sequence is TGTGCCAGCAGCCCGTACGATAGCAATCAGCCCCAGCATTTT.

At least ten counts were recorded for this clonotype. The CDR3 bases are TGTGCCAGCAGCTTGCTCCCGAGGGGGGGATCCTACGAGCAGTACTTC. Its protein is CASSLLPRGGSYEQYF. This chain uses TRBV7-2 with TRBJ2-7, with D possibly matching TRBD2 (7 bases). The CDR3 runs to 16 residues. The V gene lost 3 bases and the J gene lost 1 base, with 16 bases spanning the gap. CDR1 is SGHTA and CDR2 is FQGNSA in the germline V gene.

V usage is TRBV12-3 or TRBV12-4 and J usage is TRBJ1-6, with D possibly being TRBD1 (5 bases). The CDR3 totals 14 residues. Trimming left V 3 bases short and J 9 bases short, with 12 bases between. The CDR3 nucleotides are TGTGCCAGCAGTTTCTCAGGGTCGAGTTCACCCCTCCACTTT. Translating it yields CASSFSGSSSPLHF.

This clonotype was seen many times. The rearrangement joins TRBV7-2 to TRBJ2-7, with 7 positions matching TRBD1. The germline V gene has CDR1 SGHTA and CDR2 FQGNSA. The CDR3 spans 15 residues. Trimming cost V 4 bases and J 5 bases; bases outside gene matches: 11. CDR3 nucleotide sequence: TGTGCCAGCAGCTCAGGCCGGACAGGATTCGACGAGCAGTACTTC. Translation: CASSSGRTGFDEQYF.

Remarks on this clonotype: A read error is possible here, since a much larger clone lies one base away. The chain employs TRBV7-2 and TRBJ2-7, with D uncertain. Germline CDR1 SGHTA, CDR2 FQGNSA. The CDR3 has 14 amino acids. CDR3 bases: TGTGCCCGCAGCTTCAGCGTCCTCTCCTACGAGCAGTACTTC. As protein: CARSFSVLSYEQYF.

This clonotype was counted many times. The V call is TRBV11-2, the J call TRBJ2-5, with a weak D call TRBD2 (5 bases). CDR3 length equals 14 residues. The germline V gene has CDR1 SGHAT and CDR2 FQNNGV. V was trimmed by 4 bases and J by 5 bases, leaving 14 bases between them. The CDR3 DNA reads as TGTGCCAGCAGCTCACTTAATAGCGCGGAGACCCAGTACTTC. It specifies CASSSLNSAETQYF.

This clonotype was recorded many times. This rearrangement joins TRBV12-3 or TRBV12-4 to TRBJ2-4; TRBD2 aligns across 9 bases. Trimming removed 6 bases from V and 0 bases from J; junction bases left unmatched: 6. This CDR3 region has 16 residues. CDR3 bases: TGTGCCAGCAGCGCGGGGGGGAAACTAGCCAAAAACATTCAGTACTTC. Translated: CASSAGGKLAKNIQYF.

Comment on this clonotype: A clone one base away is much larger, so this may be a read error. The chain uses TRBV7-2 and TRBJ1-1; D is unresolved. Germline V gene sequence: CDR1 SGHTA, CDR2 FQGNSA. V gave up 9 bases and J gave up 1 base, with 15 bases separating them. This CDR3 spans 14 amino acids. As DNA, the CDR3 is TGTGCCAGGAGCCGAGATGTTACGAACACTGAAGCTTTCTTT. Its translation: CARSRDVTNTEAFF.

This clonotype was found many times. The J gene is TRBJ1-5, the V gene TRBV28; 7 bases map to TRBD1. From germline, CDR1 is MDHEN and CDR2 SYDVKM. V gave up 5 bases and J gave up 3 bases; unmatched junction bases: 13. The CDR3 runs 17 residues. This chain's CDR3 is CASSQATGDLLNQPQHF. The CDR3 nucleotides are TGTGCCAGCAGTCAGGCCACAGGGGATCTCCTCAATCAGCCCCAGCATTTT.